Listed below are T cell receptor beta chains from one sample, sequenced in a study of technical replicates of blood from a few donors. TCRdb's table, derived via immunoSEQ multiplex PCR, lists solely in-frame clones and lacks some. The data show over 70,000 clones, approximately 97% seen once. Sequenced sample: T cells isolated from PBMCs. The source of these receptors is a human donor in good health. Each CDR3 is given with its conserved first and last residue. D genes are given only for firm matches. Clone size is shown for a subset of rows, as once, few, many or a class of expanded clone.

abundance,j_gene,v_gene,d_gene,CDR3aa,CDR3nt
once,TRBJ1-1,TRBV7-9,TRBD1,CASSKGTGGFNTEAFF,TGTGCCAGCAGCAAGGGGACAGGGGGCTTTAACACTGAAGCTTTCTTT
.,TRBJ2-7,TRBV7-2,.,CASSLPVITASYEQYF,TGTGCCAGCAGCTTACCCGTTATAACAGCTTCCTACGAGCAGTACTTC
.,TRBJ2-7,TRBV6-6,TRBD2,CASSYLQVAGEQYF,TGTGCCAGCAGCTACCTACAGGTAGCGGGGGAGCAGTACTTC
once,TRBJ1-5,TRBV5-5,.,CASSRTEANNQPQHF,TGTGCCAGCAGCCGGACAGAAGCCAACAATCAGCCCCAGCATTTT
.,TRBJ2-7,TRBV4-1,.,CASSQDPGEGEQYF,TGCGCCAGCAGCCAAGATCCAGGGGAAGGCGAGCAGTACTTC
.,TRBJ2-2,TRBV14,.,CASSQVPGFAGELFF,TGTGCCAGCAGCCAAGTTCCAGGGTTTGCCGGGGAGCTGTTTTTT
.,TRBJ1-5,TRBV9,.,CASSGTGSPQPQHF,TGTGCCAGCAGCGGTACAGGTAGTCCTCAGCCCCAGCATTTT
few,TRBJ2-1,TRBV27,.,CASSLNSGYNEQFF,TGTGCCAGCAGTCTGAATAGCGGCTACAATGAGCAGTTCTTC
.,TRBJ2-2,TRBV10-1,.,CASSDWPPEDTGELFF,TGCGCCAGCAGTGATTGGCCCCCCGAGGACACCGGGGAGCTGTTTTTT
.,TRBJ2-3,TRBV15,.,CATSEQRGAGSDTQYF,TGTGCCACCAGCGAACAACGGGGGGCCGGGTCAGATACGCAGTATTTT
.,TRBJ2-7,TRBV7-8,.,CASSAPGAYEQYF,TGTGCCAGCAGCGCTCCCGGAGCCTACGAGCAGTACTTC
.,TRBJ1-3,TRBV10-1,.,CASSAGRLGNTIYF,TGCGCCAGCAGCGCGGGACGGTTAGGAAACACCATATATTTT
.,TRBJ2-7,TRBV7-9,TRBD2,CASSFVRGASEQYF,TGTGCCAGCAGCTTTGTGCGGGGGGCCTCCGAGCAGTACTTC
once,TRBJ1-5,TRBV18,.,CASSPEKQGLSQHF,TGTGCCAGCTCACCAGAAAAACAGGGCTTGTCCCAGCATTTT
.,TRBJ1-4,TRBV15,TRBD1,CATSVLGQVAANEKLFF,TGTGCCACCAGCGTTTTGGGACAGGTAGCGGCTAATGAAAAACTGTTTTTT
.,TRBJ1-2,TRBV9,.,CASSVAAPDSNYGYTF,TGTGCCAGCAGCGTTGCGGCACCGGATTCTAACTATGGCTACACCTTC
.,TRBJ2-7,TRBV28,.,CACGRGSSYEQYF,TGTGCCTGCGGGCGGGGCTCCTCCTACGAGCAGTACTTC
once,TRBJ2-3,TRBV19,.,CASSPRGPTLTDTQYF,TGTGCCAGTAGTCCCCGAGGCCCCACGTTAACAGATACGCAGTATTTT
.,TRBJ2-7,TRBV4-1,TRBD2,CASSRTGTSGFSDYEQYF,TGCGCCAGCAGCCGGACCGGGACTAGCGGGTTTTCTGACTACGAGCAGTACTTC
.,TRBJ1-2,TRBV18,TRBD1,CASSSRDRGRDYGYTF,TGTGCCAGCTCATCCCGGGACAGGGGACGAGACTATGGCTACACCTTC
.,TRBJ1-2,TRBV25-1,.,CASSASGVGNYGYTF,TGTGCCAGCAGTGCATCGGGAGTGGGTAACTATGGCTACACCTTC
.,TRBJ2-7,TRBV25-1,.,CASSDGSYEQYF,TGTGCCAGCAGTGACGGGTCCTACGAGCAGTACTTC
.,TRBJ2-1,TRBV5-1,.,CASSHGLHTNSYNEQFF,TGCGCCAGCAGCCATGGACTTCATACAAACTCCTACAATGAGCAGTTCTTC
.,TRBJ1-1,TRBV4-1,.,CASSQDPTGGTEAFF,TGCGCCAGCAGCCAAGACCCCACGGGAGGGACTGAAGCTTTCTTT
.,TRBJ2-2,TRBV11-2,.,CASSLAWEAGELFF,TGTGCCAGCAGCTTAGCTTGGGAGGCCGGGGAGCTGTTTTTT
.,TRBJ2-2,TRBV7-2,.,CASSSPGGRRTGELFF,TGTGCCAGCAGCTCCCCCGGAGGGAGGCGCACCGGGGAGCTGTTTTTT
.,TRBJ2-1,TRBV19,.,CASSSPGSPLYNEQFF,TGTGCCAGTAGTAGCCCCGGGTCGCCCCTCTACAATGAGCAGTTCTTC
.,TRBJ1-4,TRBV25-1,TRBD1,CASSDSGGGGEKLFF,TGTGCCAGCAGTGATTCAGGGGGCGGTGGTGAAAAACTGTTTTTT
.,TRBJ2-7,TRBV7-8,.,CASSLELGAAYEQYF,TGTGCCAGCAGCTTAGAACTGGGGGCGGCCTACGAGCAGTACTTC
.,TRBJ2-7,TRBV5-5,TRBD1,CASSLSQQGMYEQYF,TGTGCCAGCAGCTTGTCCCAACAGGGGATGTACGAGCAGTACTTC
.,TRBJ1-2,TRBV7-9,.,CASSLSGESYRRFYGYTF,TGTGCCAGCAGCTTGAGTGGCGAATCGTATCGGAGATTCTATGGCTACACCTTC
.,TRBJ2-2,TRBV30,.,CAWSVQGRFTGELFF,TGTGCCTGGAGTGTACAGGGCAGGTTCACCGGGGAGCTGTTTTTT
.,TRBJ1-1,TRBV28,.,CASSSGLLGTEAFF,TGTGCCAGCAGTTCGGGACTGTTAGGCACTGAAGCTTTCTTT
.,TRBJ1-1,TRBV6-1,TRBD1,CASSELGQAVTFF,TGTGCCAGCAGTGAATTGGGACAGGCCGTGACTTTCTTT
.,TRBJ2-7,TRBV27,TRBD1,CASRRYTGEWSYEQYF,TGTGCCAGCCGCCGTTACACAGGGGAATGGTCCTACGAGCAGTACTTC
.,TRBJ2-1,TRBV6-1,TRBD2,CASSEEGRVYNEQFF,TGTGCCAGCAGTGAAGAAGGGAGGGTGTACAATGAGCAGTTCTTC
once,TRBJ2-5,TRBV14,.,CASSPRTGYGETQYF,TGTGCCAGCAGCCCACGGACTGGCTACGGGGAGACCCAGTACTTC
.,TRBJ2-3,TRBV7-9,.,CASFYPTSTDTQYF,TGTGCCAGCTTCTACCCAACCTCCACAGATACGCAGTATTTT
.,TRBJ2-7,TRBV30,.,CAWSVTSGYGQYF,TGTGCCTGGAGTGTTACATCGGGGTACGGGCAGTACTTC
.,TRBJ2-3,TRBV10-1,TRBD1,CASSPGDRSTDTQYF,TGCGCCAGCAGTCCTGGGGACAGGAGCACAGATACGCAGTATTTT
.,TRBJ1-1,TRBV28,.,CASSLGRWAPENTEAFF,TGTGCCAGCAGTTTGGGGCGTTGGGCTCCTGAGAACACTGAAGCTTTCTTT
.,TRBJ2-1,TRBV4-2,TRBD2,CASSQSGLAGPSSPSSYNEQFF,TGTGCCAGCAGCCAATCCGGACTAGCGGGTCCTTCGTCCCCGAGCTCCTACAATGAGCAGTTCTTC
.,TRBJ2-5,TRBV5-1,TRBD1,CASSSQGRQETQYF,TGCGCCAGCAGCTCACAGGGGCGACAAGAGACCCAGTACTTC
.,TRBJ2-1,TRBV13,TRBD1,CASSPRQGAGTGEQFF,TGTGCCAGCAGCCCTAGACAGGGGGCAGGTACTGGTGAGCAGTTCTTC
.,TRBJ2-2,TRBV7-6,.,CASSLLTDPAAGELFF,TGTGCCAGCAGCTTATTGACAGACCCGGCGGCCGGGGAGCTGTTTTTT
.,TRBJ2-1,TRBV27,TRBD2,CASSWASGDNEQFF,TGTGCCAGCAGCTGGGCTAGCGGGGACAATGAGCAGTTCTTC
.,TRBJ2-5,TRBV5-4,.,CASSLGVSGQETQYF,TGTGCCAGCAGCTTGGGGGTTTCAGGCCAAGAGACCCAGTACTTC
.,TRBJ1-1,TRBV19,.,CASRNRDVAFF,TGTGCCAGTAGAAACAGGGACGTAGCTTTCTTT
.,TRBJ2-1,TRBV27,TRBD2,CASSPTSGSLILSNEQFF,TGTGCCAGCAGTCCGACTAGCGGGAGCCTGATTTTGAGCAATGAGCAGTTCTTC
.,TRBJ2-7,TRBV27,.,CASSLGGPYEQYF,TGTGCCAGCAGTTTAGGCGGTCCCTACGAGCAGTACTTC